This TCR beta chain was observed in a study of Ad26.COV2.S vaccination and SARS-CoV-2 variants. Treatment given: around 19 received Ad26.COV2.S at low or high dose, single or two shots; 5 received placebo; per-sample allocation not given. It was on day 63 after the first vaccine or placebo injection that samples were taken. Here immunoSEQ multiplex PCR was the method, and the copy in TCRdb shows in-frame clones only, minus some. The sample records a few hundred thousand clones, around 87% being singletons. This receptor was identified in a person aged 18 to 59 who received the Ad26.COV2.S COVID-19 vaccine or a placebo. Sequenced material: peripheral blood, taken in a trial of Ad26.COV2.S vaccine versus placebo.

The CDR3 here is CASSRGGGYTF. The CDR3 nucleotides are TGTGCCAGCAGCCGAGGGGGTGGCTACACCTTC. This chain connects TRBV3-1 (or the pseudogene TRBV3-2) to TRBJ1-2, with TRBD1 as a possible D gene (6 bases). Trimming stripped 4 bases from V and 7 bases from J, with 7 bases between. The CDR3 runs 11 residues. CDR1 LGHDT and CDR2 YNNKEL come from the germline V gene (reference sequence).